This T cell receptor (beta chain) emerged from a study of cytomegalovirus exposure and HLA in healthy donors. Study summary: Tens of millions of unique TCRs from HLA-typed donors made up an early data release. Study-level points and caveats: Cytomegalovirus status, reportedly, was diagnosed with high specificity and sensitivity by the classifier.

There are 13 residues in the CDR3. The germline CDR1 and CDR2 sequences are SEHNR and FQNEAQ (reference sequence). In regard to this clone: The antigen remains unidentified. At one of its ends the junction is not consistent with the germline gene, which may arise from a read error.

The PCR made use of 60 Vbeta and 13 Jbeta primers. Repertoires were generated with immunoSEQ multiplex PCR, while TCRdb's copy carries only in-frame clones and drops some. This sample has 150,000 to 200,000 clones; around 77% occur once, and the top ten carry under 2%. V and J are TRBV7-9 and TRBJ1-1; D is undetermined. Sequenced input: PBMCs. This receptor was identified in a woman in her 30s in good health and CMV-seronegative. CDR3 coding DNA: TGTTCCAGCAGCAGCTTGGGGAGCACTGAAGCTTTCTTT. This gives the protein CSSSSLGSTEAFF.